This record looks at one T cell receptor beta chain sequence and its context. Its matching antigen is unknown. This sample is part of a study of regulatory T cells in long-lasting Graves disease. Regarding the study as a whole: Repertoires from persistent disease leaned toward TRBV28, TRBJ1-2 and TRBJ2-5.

Investigators prepared the TCR beta libraries by applying iRepertoire HTBI primers and Arm-PCR of CDR3 regions. TCRdb itself ran the multiplex PCR reads through MiXCR, one entry per CDR3 protein. The table includes a few hundred thousand distinct CDR3 sequences, 20% to 25% detected once. The germline V and J ends were trimmed by 3 bases and 5 bases, with 10 bases remaining between them. Germline CDR1 GTSNPN, CDR2 SVGIG (reference sequence). CDR3 length: 12 residues. Documented time point: persistent/refractory GD, antithyroid drugs over 5 years with positive TRAb. PBMCs were the source of the RNA used for TCR sequencing.

This material consisted of peripheral blood mononuclear cells (PBMCs), taken when the disease was refractory, from a patient treated with antithyroid drugs. J is TRBJ2-5 and V is TRBV30; D gene unclear. The sequence was collected from a female donor with Graves disease. The CDR3 loop reads CAWRASWETQYF. The DNA for the CDR3 is TGTGCCTGGAGAGCTAGTTGGGAGACCCAGTACTTC.